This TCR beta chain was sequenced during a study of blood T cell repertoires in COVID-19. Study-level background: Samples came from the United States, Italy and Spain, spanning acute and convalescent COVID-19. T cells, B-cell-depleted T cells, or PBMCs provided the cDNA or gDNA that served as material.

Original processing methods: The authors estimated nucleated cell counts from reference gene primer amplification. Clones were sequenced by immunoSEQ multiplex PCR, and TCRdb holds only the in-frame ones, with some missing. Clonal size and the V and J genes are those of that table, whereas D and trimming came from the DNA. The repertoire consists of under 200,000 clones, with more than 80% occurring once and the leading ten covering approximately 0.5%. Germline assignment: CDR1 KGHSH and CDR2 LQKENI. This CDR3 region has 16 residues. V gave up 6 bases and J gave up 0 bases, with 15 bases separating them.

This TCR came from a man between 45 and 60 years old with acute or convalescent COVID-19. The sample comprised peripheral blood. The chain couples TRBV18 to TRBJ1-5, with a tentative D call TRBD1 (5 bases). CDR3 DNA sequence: TGTGCCAGCTCCCCGGGGGGGATTAATAGCAATCAGCCCCAGCATTTT. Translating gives CASSPGGINSNQPQHF.